This T cell receptor (beta chain) originates from a study of beta chain features in type 1 diabetes. One heparinised blood draw averaging about 120 mL was given by each donor. Investigators reverse transcribed all isolated RNA, so they sequenced expressed TCRB transcripts. Only in-frame clones appear in the TCRdb table, and some are missing; sequencing was by immunoSEQ multiplex PCR. Of 350,000 to 450,000 clones listed, around 15% are singletons. From germline, CDR1 is MNHEY and CDR2 SVGAGI. The length of the CDR3 is 14 residues. V lost 0 bases and J 8 bases, leaving 11 bases between the germline ends.

The chain recombines TRBV6-5 with TRBJ2-1; weak D call: TRBD2 (6 bases). The sequencing input was naive CD4+ T cells from blood. The receptor was derived from a woman in her late teens or twenties in good health. CDR3 loop: CASSYSQRVDEQFF. The DNA of the CDR3 is TGTGCCAGCAGTTACTCGCAGCGGGTCGATGAGCAGTTCTTC.